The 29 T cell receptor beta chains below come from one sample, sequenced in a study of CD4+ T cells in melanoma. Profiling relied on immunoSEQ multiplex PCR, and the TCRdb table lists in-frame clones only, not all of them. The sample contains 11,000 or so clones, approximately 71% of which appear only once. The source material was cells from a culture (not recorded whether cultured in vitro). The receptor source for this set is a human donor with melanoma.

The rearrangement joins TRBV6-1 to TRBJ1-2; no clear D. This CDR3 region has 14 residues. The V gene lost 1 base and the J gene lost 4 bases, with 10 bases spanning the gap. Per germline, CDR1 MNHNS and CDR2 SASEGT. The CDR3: CASSEGPQVYGYTF. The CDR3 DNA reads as TGTGCCAGCAGTGAAGGTCCTCAAGTCTATGGCTACACCTTC.

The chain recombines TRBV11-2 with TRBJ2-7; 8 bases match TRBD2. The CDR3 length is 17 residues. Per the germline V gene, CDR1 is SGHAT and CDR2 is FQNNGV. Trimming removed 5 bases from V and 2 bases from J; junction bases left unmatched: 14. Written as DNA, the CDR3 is TGTGCCAGCAGCACACGCCTGGGAGCGGGGGCCACCTACGAGCAGTACTTC. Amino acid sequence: CASSTRLGAGATYEQYF.

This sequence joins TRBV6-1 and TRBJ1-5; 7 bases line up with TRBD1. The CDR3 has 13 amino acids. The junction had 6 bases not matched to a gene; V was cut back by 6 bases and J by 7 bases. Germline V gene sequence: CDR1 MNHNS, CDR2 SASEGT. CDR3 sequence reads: CASRSTGIQPQHF. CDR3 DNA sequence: TGTGCCAGCAGATCGACAGGGATCCAGCCCCAGCATTTT.

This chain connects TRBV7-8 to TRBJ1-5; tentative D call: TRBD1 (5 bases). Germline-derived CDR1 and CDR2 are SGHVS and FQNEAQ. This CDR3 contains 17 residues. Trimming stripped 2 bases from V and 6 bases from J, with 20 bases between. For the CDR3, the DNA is TGTGCCAGCAGCTTATCAGCGCGGGGGTTCTCAGGTCAGCCCCAGCATTTT. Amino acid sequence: CASSLSARGFSGQPQHF.

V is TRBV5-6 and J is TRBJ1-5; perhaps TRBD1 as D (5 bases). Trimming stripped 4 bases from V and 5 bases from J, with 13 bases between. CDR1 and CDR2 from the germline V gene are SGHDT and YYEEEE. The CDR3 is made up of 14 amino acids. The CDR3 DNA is TGTGCCAGCAGCCGAATCGAAGGGGATCAGCCCCAGCATTTT. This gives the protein CASSRIEGDQPQHF.

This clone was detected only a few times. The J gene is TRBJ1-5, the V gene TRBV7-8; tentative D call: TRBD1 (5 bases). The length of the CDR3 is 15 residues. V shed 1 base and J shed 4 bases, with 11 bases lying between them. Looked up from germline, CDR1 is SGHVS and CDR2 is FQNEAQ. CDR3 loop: CASSLVGVRNQPQHF. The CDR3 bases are TGTGCCAGCAGCTTAGTGGGGGTACGGAATCAGCCCCAGCATTTT.

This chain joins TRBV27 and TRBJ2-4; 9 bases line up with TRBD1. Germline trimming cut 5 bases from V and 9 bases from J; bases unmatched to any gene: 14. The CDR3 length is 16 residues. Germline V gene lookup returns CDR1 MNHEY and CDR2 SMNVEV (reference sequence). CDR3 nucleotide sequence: TGTGCCAGCAGTCCGATGTGGGGACAGGGCTATGGCATTCAGTACTTC. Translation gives CASSPMWGQGYGIQYF.

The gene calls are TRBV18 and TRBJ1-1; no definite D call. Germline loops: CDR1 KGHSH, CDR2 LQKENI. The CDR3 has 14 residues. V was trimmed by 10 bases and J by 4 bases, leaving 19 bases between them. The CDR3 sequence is CATVGWERGTEAFF. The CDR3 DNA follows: TGTGCCACCGTGGGGTGGGAGAGAGGCACTGAAGCTTTCTTT.

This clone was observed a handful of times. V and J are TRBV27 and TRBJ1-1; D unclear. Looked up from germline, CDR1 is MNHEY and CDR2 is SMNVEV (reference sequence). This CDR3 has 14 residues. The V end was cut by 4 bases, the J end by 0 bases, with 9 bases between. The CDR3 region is CASSSPRLNTEAFF. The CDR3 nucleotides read TGTGCCAGCAGTTCTCCTCGGTTGAACACTGAAGCTTTCTTT.

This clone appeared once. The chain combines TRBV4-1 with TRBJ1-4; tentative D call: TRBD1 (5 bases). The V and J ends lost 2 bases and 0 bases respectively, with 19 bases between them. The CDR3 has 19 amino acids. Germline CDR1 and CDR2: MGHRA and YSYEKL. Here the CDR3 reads CASSQQVTQGFATNEKLFF. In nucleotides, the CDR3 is TGCGCCAGCAGCCAACAAGTCACCCAGGGATTTGCAACTAATGAAAAACTGTTTTTT.

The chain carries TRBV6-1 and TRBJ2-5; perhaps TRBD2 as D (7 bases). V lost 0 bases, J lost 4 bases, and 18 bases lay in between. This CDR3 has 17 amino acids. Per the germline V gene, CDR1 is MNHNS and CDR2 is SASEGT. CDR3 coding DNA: TGTGCCAGCAGTGAAGCGCGGGGGCTAGCAGGGGCAGAGACCCAGTACTTC. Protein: CASSEARGLAGAETQYF.

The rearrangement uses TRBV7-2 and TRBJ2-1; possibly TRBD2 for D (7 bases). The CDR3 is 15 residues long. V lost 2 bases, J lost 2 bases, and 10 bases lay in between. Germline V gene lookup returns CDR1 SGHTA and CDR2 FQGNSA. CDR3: CASSLLGGAYNEQFF. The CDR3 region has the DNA TGTGCCAGCAGCTTATTAGGGGGGGCCTACAATGAGCAGTTCTTC.

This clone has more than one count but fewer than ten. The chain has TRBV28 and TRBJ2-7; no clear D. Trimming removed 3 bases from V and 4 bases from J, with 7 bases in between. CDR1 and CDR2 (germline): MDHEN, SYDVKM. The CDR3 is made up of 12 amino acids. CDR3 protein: CASSFVEYEQYF. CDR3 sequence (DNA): TGTGCCAGCAGTTTTGTGGAATACGAGCAGTACTTC.

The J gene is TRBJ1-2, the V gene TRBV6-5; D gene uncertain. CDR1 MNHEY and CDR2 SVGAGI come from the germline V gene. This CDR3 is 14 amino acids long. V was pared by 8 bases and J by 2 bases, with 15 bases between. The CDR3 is CASGFSGRNYGYTF. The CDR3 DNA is TGTGCCAGCGGCTTTAGCGGACGAAACTATGGCTACACCTTC.

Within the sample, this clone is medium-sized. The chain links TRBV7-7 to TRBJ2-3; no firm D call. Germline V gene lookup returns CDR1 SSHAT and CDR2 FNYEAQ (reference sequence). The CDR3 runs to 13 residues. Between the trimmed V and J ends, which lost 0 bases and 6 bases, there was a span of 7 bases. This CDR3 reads CASSLARRDTQYF. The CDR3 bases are TGTGCCAGCAGCTTAGCGCGAAGGGATACGCAGTATTTT.

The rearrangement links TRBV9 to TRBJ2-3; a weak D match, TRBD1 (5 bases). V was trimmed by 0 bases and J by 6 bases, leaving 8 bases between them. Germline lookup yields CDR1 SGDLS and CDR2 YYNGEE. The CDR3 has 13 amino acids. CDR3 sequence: CASSVGGADTQYF. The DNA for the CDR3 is TGTGCCAGCAGCGTAGGTGGGGCCGATACGCAGTATTTT.

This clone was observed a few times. The CDR3 DNA reads as TGTGCCAGCACTCAGACAGGAGGAAACACCATATATTTT. Translating gives CASTQTGGNTIYF. The chain employs TRBV7-2 and TRBJ1-3; TRBD1 is a possible D gene (6 bases). With 7 bases removed from V and 4 bases from J, the gap between germline ends came to 11 bases. The CDR3 length is 13 residues. From germline, CDR1 is SGHTA and CDR2 FQGNSA.

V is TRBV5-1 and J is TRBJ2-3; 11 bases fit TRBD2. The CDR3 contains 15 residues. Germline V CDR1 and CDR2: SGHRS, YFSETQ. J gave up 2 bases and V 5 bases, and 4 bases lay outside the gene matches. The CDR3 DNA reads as TGCGCCAGCAGGGGACTAGCGGATTACACAGATACGCAGTATTTT. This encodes CASRGLADYTDTQYF.

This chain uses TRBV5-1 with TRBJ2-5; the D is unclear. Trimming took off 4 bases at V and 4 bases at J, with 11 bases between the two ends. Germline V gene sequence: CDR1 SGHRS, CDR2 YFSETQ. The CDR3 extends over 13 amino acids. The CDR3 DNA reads TGCGCCAGCAGCAGAGTCACGGGAGAGACCCAGTACTTC. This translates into CASSRVTGETQYF. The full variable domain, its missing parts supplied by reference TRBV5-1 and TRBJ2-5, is KAGVTQTPRYLIKTRGQQVTLSCSPISGHRSVSWYQQTPGQGLQFLFEYFSETQRNKGNFPGRFSGRQFSNSRSEMNVSTLELGDSALYLCASSRVTGETQYFGPGTRLLVL.

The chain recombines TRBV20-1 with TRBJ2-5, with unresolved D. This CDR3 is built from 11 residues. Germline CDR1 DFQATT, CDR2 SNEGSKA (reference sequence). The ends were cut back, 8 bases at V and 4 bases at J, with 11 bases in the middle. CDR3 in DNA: TGCAGTTTAGGAACGGCAGAGACCCAGTACTTC. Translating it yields CSLGTAETQYF.

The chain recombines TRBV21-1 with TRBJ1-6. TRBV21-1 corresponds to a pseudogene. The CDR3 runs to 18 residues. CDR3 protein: CASSKGHLAGSIASPLHF. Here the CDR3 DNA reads TGTGCCAGCAGCAAAGGGCACTTAGCCGGTTCGATAGCTTCACCCCTCCACTTT.

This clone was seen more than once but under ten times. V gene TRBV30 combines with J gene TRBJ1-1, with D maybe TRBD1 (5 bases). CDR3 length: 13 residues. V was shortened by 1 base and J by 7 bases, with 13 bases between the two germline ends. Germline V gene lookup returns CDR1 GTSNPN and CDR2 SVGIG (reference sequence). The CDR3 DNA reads TGTGCCTGGAGTGGGGACCTCAGTAGTGAAGCTTTCTTT. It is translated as CAWSGDLSSEAFF.

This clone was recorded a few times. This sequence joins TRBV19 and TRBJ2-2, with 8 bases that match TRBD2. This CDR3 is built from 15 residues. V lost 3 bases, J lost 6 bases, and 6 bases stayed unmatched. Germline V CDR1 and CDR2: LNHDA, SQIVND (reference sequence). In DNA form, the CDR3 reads TGTGCCAGTAGTATCTCCAGCGGGGGTGCCGGGGAGCTGTTTTTT. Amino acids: CASSISSGGAGELFF.

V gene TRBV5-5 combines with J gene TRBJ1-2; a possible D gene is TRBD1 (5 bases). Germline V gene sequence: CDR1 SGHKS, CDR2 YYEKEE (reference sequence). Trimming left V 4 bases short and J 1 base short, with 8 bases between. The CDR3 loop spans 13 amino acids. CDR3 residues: CASSPDSNYGYTF. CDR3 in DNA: TGTGCCAGCAGCCCCGACAGTAACTATGGCTACACCTTC.

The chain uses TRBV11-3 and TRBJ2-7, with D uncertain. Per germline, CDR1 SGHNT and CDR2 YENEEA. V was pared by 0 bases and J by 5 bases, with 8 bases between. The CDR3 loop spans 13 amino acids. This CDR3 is CASSLEPGHEQYF. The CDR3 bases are TGTGCCAGCAGCTTAGAACCGGGCCACGAGCAGTACTTC.

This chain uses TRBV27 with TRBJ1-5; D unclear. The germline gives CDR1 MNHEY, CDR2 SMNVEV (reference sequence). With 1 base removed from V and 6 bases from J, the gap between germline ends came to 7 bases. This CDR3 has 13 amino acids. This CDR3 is CASSLFRAQPQHF. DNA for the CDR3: TGTGCCAGCAGTTTATTCCGGGCTCAGCCCCAGCATTTT.

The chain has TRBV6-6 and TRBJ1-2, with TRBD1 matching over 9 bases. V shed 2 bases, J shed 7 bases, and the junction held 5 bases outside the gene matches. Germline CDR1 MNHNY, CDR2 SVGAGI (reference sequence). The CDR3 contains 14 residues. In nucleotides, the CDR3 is TGTGCCAGCAGTTACGGGGGACAGGGTGGTGGCTACACCTTC. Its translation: CASSYGGQGGGYTF.

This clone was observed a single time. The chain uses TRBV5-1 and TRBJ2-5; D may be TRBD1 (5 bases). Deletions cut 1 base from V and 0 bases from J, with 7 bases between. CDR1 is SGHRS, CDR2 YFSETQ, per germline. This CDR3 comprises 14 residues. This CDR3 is CASSLSGYQETQYF. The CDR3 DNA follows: TGCGCCAGCAGCTTGTCAGGGTACCAAGAGACCCAGTACTTC. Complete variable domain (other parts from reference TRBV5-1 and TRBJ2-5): KAGVTQTPRYLIKTRGQQVTLSCSPISGHRSVSWYQQTPGQGLQFLFEYFSETQRNKGNFPGRFSGRQFSNSRSEMNVSTLELGDSALYLCASSLSGYQETQYFGPGTRLLVL.

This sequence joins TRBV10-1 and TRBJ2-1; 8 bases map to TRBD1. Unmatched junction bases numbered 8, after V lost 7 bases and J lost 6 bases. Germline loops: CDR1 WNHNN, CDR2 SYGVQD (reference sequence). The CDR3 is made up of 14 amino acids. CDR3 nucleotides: TGCGCCAGCATAAAGACAGGGGTAGGCAATGAGCAGTTCTTC. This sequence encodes CASIKTGVGNEQFF.